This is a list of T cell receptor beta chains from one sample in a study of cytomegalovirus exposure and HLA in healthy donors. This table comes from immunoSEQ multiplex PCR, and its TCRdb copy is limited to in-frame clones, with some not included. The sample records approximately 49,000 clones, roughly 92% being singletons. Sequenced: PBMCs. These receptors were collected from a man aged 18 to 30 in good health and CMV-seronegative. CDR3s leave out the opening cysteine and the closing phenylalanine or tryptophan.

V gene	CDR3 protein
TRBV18	ASSGLAGAYTDTQY
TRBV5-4	ASSHGSTGNTEAF
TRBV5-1	ASSLGLAGGYTQY
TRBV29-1	SVTGQGGNIQY
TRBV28	ASSLGDRGFSYEQY
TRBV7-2	ASSLGGGRGSYEQY
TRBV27	ASSLLSTSEAQF
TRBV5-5	ASSLPGRADEQY
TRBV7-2	ASSFSPPQGAGTQY
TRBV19	ASNSGPGLRYNEQF
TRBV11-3	ASSKWNSGGTDNEQF
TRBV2	ASSGQGTSTDTQY
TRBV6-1	ASIGLAGSEQY
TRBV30	AWSVGQGANYGYT
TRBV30	AWSVGGPSNQPQH
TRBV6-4	ASSRLAGGGETQY
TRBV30	AWSGRGTIKGGTQY
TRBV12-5	ASGPGGHEQF
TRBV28	ASSSTDKTDTQY
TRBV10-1	ASSTYPSSGSEQETQY
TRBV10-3	ATRVGGSGNTIY
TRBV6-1	ATSDLAKNIQY
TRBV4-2	ASSQNRVTNEKLF
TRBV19	ALADRMTGELF
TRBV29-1	SVDGLAGAREQF
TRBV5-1	ASSLTVRSNYGYT
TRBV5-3	ARSYNTAGQLGAISNQPQH
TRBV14	ASSLSGTYEQY
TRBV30	ACWGGRVTEAF
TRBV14	ASSQDHSSTDTQY
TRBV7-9	ASRGSGTSGRYSYNEQF
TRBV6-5	ASRPAGTGGNTIY
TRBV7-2	ASSLLVLAGSYNEQF
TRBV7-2	ASSFDRVNIQY
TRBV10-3	AISDTSGRSDEQF
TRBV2	ASMLLEQF
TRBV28	ASSGGGTLKYYGYT
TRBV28	ASNAGTNTEAF
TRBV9	ASSLAGVETQY
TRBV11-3	ASSKGQGASSGELF
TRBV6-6	VSSTWPAGGPETQY
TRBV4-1	ASSQDRSWSKTSTDTQY
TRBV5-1	ASSTGLDRVGNEQF
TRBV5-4	ASSLSAGGGDTQY
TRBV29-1	SVEGQGFADTQY